This T cell receptor (beta chain) was recovered during a study of somatic mutations in cytotoxic T cells in rheumatoid arthritis. About the research overall: Patient blood (less than 33 ml EDTA) was drawn right after diagnosis, before any treatment. Certain V beta antibody-stained T-cell populations, V beta1+ cells sequenced for TCRB among them, were flow-sorted to nearly 100% purity. General observations from the study: Adjustment for multiple comparisons was not applied to the slight TRBV07 underrepresentation observed in rheumatoid arthritis patients.

CDR1 is SGHRS, CDR2 YFSETQ, per germline. The CDR3 has 16 amino acids. Losses at the gene ends were 4 bases for V and 1 base for J; bases not matched to a gene: 4. A word on this clone: Its specificity is unknown.

The data were produced by immunoSEQ multiplex PCR, yet TCRdb's version contains in-frame clones alone and is incomplete. The sample holds 20,000 or so clones, around 85% seen once. This clonotype was sampled from a woman in her thirties or forties with rheumatoid arthritis. The sample comprised CD8+ T cells sorted from blood. The chain recombines TRBV5-1 with TRBJ2-3, with 12 nucleotides matching TRBD2. The CDR3 here is CASSPWTSGGTDTQYF. CDR3 coding DNA: TGCGCCAGCAGCCCCTGGACTAGCGGGGGCACAGATACGCAGTATTTT.